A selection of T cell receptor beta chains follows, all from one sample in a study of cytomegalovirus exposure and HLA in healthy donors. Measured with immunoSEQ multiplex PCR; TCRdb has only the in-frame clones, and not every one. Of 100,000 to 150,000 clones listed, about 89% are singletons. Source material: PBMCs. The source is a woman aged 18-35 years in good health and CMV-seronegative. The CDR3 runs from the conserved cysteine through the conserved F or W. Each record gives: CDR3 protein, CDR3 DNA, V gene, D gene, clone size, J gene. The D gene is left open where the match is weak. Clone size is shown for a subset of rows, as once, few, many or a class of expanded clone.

CDR3: CAWSVLKRSYEQYF
DNA: TGTGCCTGGAGTGTACTGAAGCGCTCCTACGAGCAGTACTTC
V: TRBV30
D: -
size: once
J: TRBJ2-7

CDR3: CASSMPGLAVNEQFF
DNA: TGTGCCAGCAGCATGCCGGGACTAGCGGTCAATGAGCAGTTCTTC
V: TRBV7-9
D: TRBD2
size: -
J: TRBJ2-1

CDR3: CASSKGQGDATF
DNA: TGTGCCAGCAGTAAGGGACAGGGGGACGCCACCTTC
V: TRBV2
D: TRBD1
size: few
J: TRBJ1-2

CDR3: CASSAHRDNSYEQYF
DNA: TGTGCCAGCAGTGCACACCGGGACAACTCCTACGAGCAGTACTTC
V: TRBV6-5
D: -
size: -
J: TRBJ2-7

CDR3: CASRPGQGYEQYF
DNA: TGTGCCAGCAGGCCTGGACAGGGCTACGAGCAGTACTTC
V: TRBV6-1
D: TRBD1
size: -
J: TRBJ2-7

CDR3: CASSYSGRGYGYTF
DNA: TGTGCCAGCAGTTACTCTGGCAGGGGATATGGCTACACCTTC
V: TRBV6-5
D: -
size: once
J: TRBJ1-2

CDR3: CASRFRDSQNQPQHF
DNA: TGTGCCAGCAGGTTCCGGGACAGTCAAAATCAGCCCCAGCATTTT
V: TRBV6-6
D: TRBD1
size: -
J: TRBJ1-5

CDR3: CASSSGDRGMVDTQYF
DNA: TGTGCCAGCAGCTCCGGGGACAGGGGCATGGTGGATACGCAGTATTTT
V: TRBV9
D: TRBD1
size: -
J: TRBJ2-3

CDR3: CASSIDGRSTEAFF
DNA: TGTGCCAGTAGTATCGATGGGAGGAGCACTGAAGCTTTCTTT
V: TRBV19
D: -
size: -
J: TRBJ1-1

CDR3: CASRQIKTGASGNTIYF
DNA: TGTGCCAGCAGGCAGATTAAGACAGGGGCGTCTGGAAACACCATATATTTT
V: TRBV2
D: TRBD1
size: -
J: TRBJ1-3

CDR3: CASSTMTSGTGNEQFF
DNA: TGTGCCAGCAGCACGATGACTTCCGGGACAGGCAATGAGCAGTTCTTC
V: TRBV9
D: TRBD1
size: -
J: TRBJ2-1

CDR3: CASSPGTIETQYF
DNA: TGTGCCAGCTCACCGGGGACAATTGAGACCCAGTACTTC
V: TRBV18
D: -
size: -
J: TRBJ2-5

CDR3: CASSSFRDRERGYTF
DNA: TGTGCCAGCAGCTCCTTCCGGGACAGGGAAAGGGGCTACACCTTC
V: TRBV5-4
D: TRBD1
size: -
J: TRBJ1-2

CDR3: CASSIDLGTRRAEAFF
DNA: TGTGCCAGTAGTATAGACCTCGGTACGAGACGGGCTGAAGCTTTCTTT
V: TRBV19
D: -
size: -
J: TRBJ1-1

CDR3: CASSGTAGTGELFF
DNA: TGTGCCAGCAGTGGGACTGCTGGCACCGGGGAGCTGTTTTTT
V: TRBV6-5
D: -
size: -
J: TRBJ2-2

CDR3: CATPSGQGFYGYTF
DNA: TGTGCCACCCCATCCGGACAGGGGTTCTATGGCTACACCTTC
V: TRBV2
D: TRBD1
size: -
J: TRBJ1-2

CDR3: CASSWDTPYEQYF
DNA: TGCGCCAGCAGCTGGGACACCCCCTACGAGCAGTACTTC
V: TRBV5-1
D: -
size: -
J: TRBJ2-7

CDR3: CASSFTFGETQYF
DNA: TGTGCCAGCAGTTTTACTTTTGGAGAGACCCAGTACTTC
V: TRBV28
D: -
size: -
J: TRBJ2-5